Following are 27 T cell receptor beta chains from one sample sequenced in a study of T cells in tumors after PD-1 blockade. Some clones are missing from TCRdb's copy, which holds only in-frame ones; the method was immunoSEQ multiplex PCR. The table has under 40,000 clones, around 72% seen once. The specimen was PBMCs, collected after anti-PD-1 treatment. The origin of the receptors is a human donor with basal cell carcinoma.

A single count supports this clone. The chain uses TRBV11-3 and TRBJ2-7; D not certain. This CDR3 region has 13 residues. In germline, CDR1 is SGHNT, CDR2 YENEEA. V dropped 3 bases and J dropped 0 bases, with 6 bases sitting between them. The chain's CDR3 is CASSFSISYEQYF. DNA of the CDR3: TGTGCCAGCAGCTTTAGTATCTCCTACGAGCAGTACTTC.

The chain combines TRBV2 with TRBJ1-2; no clear D gene. Germline CDR1 SNHLY, CDR2 FYNNEI. Trimming took 4 bases from V and 3 from J, leaving 3 bases between them. The CDR3 loop spans 11 amino acids. The CDR3 reads CASSGHYGYTF. CDR3 DNA sequence: TGTGCCAGCAGTGGGCACTATGGCTACACCTTC.

The CDR3: CSASLTGSGYTF. The CDR3 region has the DNA TGCAGTGCTAGTCTCACCGGAAGCGGCTACACCTTC. V gene TRBV20-1 combines with J gene TRBJ1-2; D is unclear. The CDR3 runs 12 residues. The ends were cut back, 3 bases at V and 8 bases at J, with 13 bases in the middle. Germline CDR1 reads DFQATT; CDR2 reads SNEGSKA (reference sequence).

The V and J genes are TRBV4-2 and TRBJ2-2; 8 bases match TRBD1. This CDR3 is built from 18 residues. Germline V gives CDR1 LGHNA, CDR2 YNFKEQ. Germline trimming cut 0 bases from V and 4 bases from J; bases unmatched to any gene: 10. The DNA of the CDR3 is TGTGCCAGCAGCCAAGAGGCGACAGGGGCCGGGAGCACCGGGGAGCTGTTTTTT. It yields the protein CASSQEATGAGSTGELFF.

The V and J genes are TRBV19 and TRBJ1-6; no reliable D call. The ends were cut back, 7 bases at V and 5 bases at J, with 15 bases in the middle. Germline V gives CDR1 LNHDA, CDR2 SQIVND (reference sequence). This CDR3 region has 15 residues. DNA for the CDR3: TGTGCCAGTACTTACTCCGGGCCAGATAATTCACCCCTCCACTTT. Its translation is CASTYSGPDNSPLHF.

The chain employs TRBV29-1 and TRBJ1-1; the D gene is possibly TRBD1 (5 bases). V gave up 7 bases and J gave up 4 bases, with 13 bases separating them. This CDR3 contains 12 residues. CDR1 SQVTM and CDR2 ANQGSEA come from the germline V gene. CDR3 nucleotide sequence: TGCAGCGGTAGTAGGGGCGGCACTGAAGCTTTCTTT. Amino acid sequence: CSGSRGGTEAFF.

The gene calls are TRBV4-3 and TRBJ2-1; 11 bases map to TRBD2. The V gene's germline CDR1 is LGHNA and CDR2 YSLEER. The CDR3 consists of 18 residues. Trimming took 0 bases from V and 7 from J; bases not matched to a gene: 11. The CDR3 sequence: CASSQDRVTSGAPNEQFF. For the CDR3, the DNA is TGCGCCAGCAGCCAAGATCGGGTGACTAGCGGGGCTCCTAATGAGCAGTTCTTC.

The chain joins TRBV4-3 to TRBJ2-3, with D unclear. Trimming removed 2 bases from V and 2 bases from J, with 5 bases in between. Germline values: CDR1 LGHNA, CDR2 YSLEER. The CDR3 runs 13 residues. CDR3: CASSQTATDTQYF. The CDR3 region has the DNA TGCGCCAGCAGCCAAACCGCCACAGATACGCAGTATTTT.

The CDR3 sequence is CASRNSGSGNEQFF. CDR3 DNA: TGTGCCAGCAGAAATTCGGGGTCGGGAAATGAGCAGTTCTTC. The chain is built from TRBV28 and TRBJ2-1; TRBD2 is a possible D gene (5 bases). The germline V gene has CDR1 MDHEN and CDR2 SYDVKM. CDR3 length: 14 amino acids. Trimming pared 6 bases from V and 7 bases from J, leaving 16 bases between.

The chain couples TRBV9 to TRBJ1-2; D remains unclear. Trimming stripped 0 bases from V and 2 bases from J, with 11 bases between. This CDR3 is built from 15 residues. Per germline, CDR1 SGDLS and CDR2 YYNGEE. CDR3 sequence: CASSVAVGSNYGYTF. In DNA, the CDR3 is TGTGCCAGCAGCGTAGCAGTCGGTTCCAACTATGGCTACACCTTC.

The chain has TRBV9 and TRBJ2-5; TRBD2 agrees at 11 bases. The ends lost 2 bases at V and 3 bases at J; junction bases unmatched: 3. Germline CDR1 reads SGDLS; CDR2 reads YYNGEE. This CDR3 has 15 residues. CDR3 sequence (DNA): TGTGCCAGCAGCGTGGCGGGACTAGCGGAAGAGACCCAGTACTTC. Its protein product is CASSVAGLAEETQYF.

The genes are TRBV4-2 and TRBJ2-5; D might be TRBD2 (6 bases). V lost 4 bases and J lost 6, with 18 bases in between. CDR1 and CDR2 from the germline V gene are LGHNA and YNFKEQ. The CDR3 extends over 15 amino acids. CDR3 coding DNA: TGTGCCAGCAGCCCTAGCGACGGTGGAACGAAGACCCAGTACTTC. Translation: CASSPSDGGTKTQYF.

V usage is TRBV11-3 and J usage is TRBJ2-3; a possible D gene is TRBD2 (6 bases). Trimming cost V 4 bases and J 1 base, with 9 bases left between them. The germline V gene has CDR1 SGHNT and CDR2 YENEEA. The CDR3 covers 14 residues. The DNA for the CDR3 is TGTGCCAGCAGCTCTAGCGCGCGCACAGATACGCAGTATTTT. Translated: CASSSSARTDTQYF. The complete variable domain, with remaining parts taken from reference TRBV11-3 and TRBJ2-3, reads EAGVVQSPRYKIIEKKQPVAFWCNPISGHNTLYWYLQNLGQGPELLIRYENEEAVDDSQLPKDRFSAERLKGVDSTLKIQPAELGDSAVYLCASSSSARTDTQYFGPGTRLTVL.

This sequence joins TRBV2 and TRBJ2-1; no clear D gene. The germline V gene encodes CDR1 SNHLY and CDR2 FYNNEI. CDR3 length: 13 residues. With 4 bases removed from V and 8 bases from J, the gap between germline ends came to 12 bases. The CDR3 DNA is TGTGCCAGCAGTGTTCGACTCCGGGATGAGCAGTTCTTC. It codes for CASSVRLRDEQFF.

This clone is medium-sized (0.01 to 0.1%) within its sample. This sequence joins TRBV5-8 and TRBJ2-7; 9 positions agree with TRBD2. The CDR3 loop spans 15 amino acids. J was trimmed by 5 bases and V by 0 bases; bases with no gene match: 6. Germline CDR1 SGHTS, CDR2 YDEGEE. The CDR3 is CASSLGSGRFNEQYF. CDR3 in DNA: TGTGCCAGCAGCTTGGGTAGCGGGAGATTCAACGAGCAGTACTTC.

This chain uses TRBV30 with TRBJ1-5, with 11 bases fitting TRBD1. The CDR3 is 16 amino acids. Losses at the gene ends were 1 base for V and 6 bases for J; bases not matched to a gene: 8. From germline, CDR1 is GTSNPN and CDR2 SVGIG (reference sequence). The CDR3, as DNA: TGTGCCTGGAGTGGAAGGGGACAGGGGGTCATTCAGCCCCAGCATTTT. Amino acid sequence: CAWSGRGQGVIQPQHF.

The CDR3 DNA reads as TGTGCCAGCAGTCCCGGGACAGGGACCCAGCCCCAGCATTTT. Protein product: CASSPGTGTQPQHF. This chain joins TRBV28 and TRBJ1-5; 9 nucleotides line up with TRBD1. Unmatched junction bases numbered 6, after V lost 5 bases and J lost 7 bases. Germline CDR1 MDHEN, CDR2 SYDVKM. This CDR3 is 14 amino acids long.

This clone was counted once. The rearrangement uses TRBV9 and TRBJ2-7, with 9 bases fitting TRBD2. Germline V gene data show CDR1 as SGDLS and CDR2 as YYNGEE. Trimming removed 4 bases from V and 4 bases from J; junction bases left unmatched: 9. The CDR3 runs 15 residues. CDR3 region: CASSPLLAGVYEQYF. The CDR3 DNA sequence: TGTGCCAGCAGCCCGTTACTAGCGGGTGTTTACGAGCAGTACTTC.

This sequence joins TRBV9 and TRBJ2-1; 12 bases are shared with TRBD2. V dropped 3 bases and J dropped 6; count of bases not matched to a gene: 7. CDR1 is SGDLS, CDR2 YYNGEE, per germline. The CDR3 is 16 residues long. CDR3 in DNA: TGTGCCAGCAGCGCCCTTGGACTAGCGGGGTTCAATGAGCAGTTCTTC. This sequence encodes CASSALGLAGFNEQFF.

V and J are TRBV9 and TRBJ2-3; D unresolved. V lost 0 bases and J lost 0, with 11 bases in between. The CDR3 extends over 16 amino acids. Germline V CDR1 and CDR2: SGDLS, YYNGEE. The CDR3 region has the DNA TGTGCCAGCAGCGTAGAGGGCACCCCTAGCACAGATACGCAGTATTTT. Its translation is CASSVEGTPSTDTQYF.

The chain is built from TRBV5-1 and TRBJ2-7; 15 positions match TRBD2. Germline trimming cut 0 bases from V and 5 bases from J; bases unmatched to any gene: 6. Looked up from germline, CDR1 is SGHRS and CDR2 is YFSETQ. The length of the CDR3 is 17 residues. For the CDR3, the DNA is TGCGCCAGCAGCTTGGCAGGACTAGCGGGAGGGCCGGACGAGCAGTACTTC. Translation gives CASSLAGLAGGPDEQYF.

The V call is TRBV6-2 or TRBV6-3, the J call TRBJ2-5, with 8 bases matching TRBD1. The V segment lost 4 bases and the J segment 5 bases; nucleotides outside the gene matches: 6. Per germline, CDR1 MNHEY and CDR2 SVGEGT. The CDR3 totals 14 residues. The CDR3 DNA reads as TGTGCCAGCAGTTCCCCAGGGGGCAGGGAGACCCAGTACTTC. This translates into CASSSPGGRETQYF.

This chain joins TRBV28 and TRBJ1-5, with 7 bases identical to TRBD1. From germline, CDR1 is MDHEN and CDR2 SYDVKM. The V and J ends lost 5 bases and 1 base, in that order; junction bases with no gene match: 2. CDR3 size: 14 residues. The CDR3 DNA is TGTGCCAGCAGTCAGGACAGGAGCAATCAGCCCCAGCATTTT. It is translated as CASSQDRSNQPQHF.

The chain has TRBV5-6 and TRBJ1-2; D not certain. There are 13 residues in the CDR3. CDR1 is SGHDT and CDR2 is YYEEEE in the germline V gene. With 6 bases removed from V and 4 bases from J, the gap between germline ends came to 13 bases. CDR3 protein: CASTLGVFYGYTF. CDR3 sequence (DNA): TGTGCCAGCACCCTTGGAGTGTTCTATGGCTACACCTTC.

CDR3 loop: CASSLGGRATNEKLFF. CDR3 sequence (DNA): TGTGCCAGCAGCTTGGGGGGTCGCGCAACTAATGAAAAACTGTTTTTT. The chain links TRBV5-6 to TRBJ1-4; no firm D call. Germline CDR1 reads SGHDT; CDR2 reads YYEEEE. There are 16 residues in the CDR3. V lost 0 bases to trimming and J lost 0 bases, with 9 bases between them. The full variable domain, rest sourced from reference TRBV5-6 and TRBJ1-4, is DAGVTQSPTHLIKTRGQQVTLRCSPKSGHDTVSWYQQALGQGPQFIFQYYEEEERQRGNFPDRFSGHQFPNYSSELNVNALLLGDSALYLCASSLGGRATNEKLFFGSGTQLSVL.

The J gene is TRBJ1-4, the V gene TRBV30; possibly TRBD1 for D (5 bases). The germline V gene encodes CDR1 GTSNPN and CDR2 SVGIG (reference sequence). V was trimmed by 1 base and J by 10 bases, leaving 13 bases between them. The CDR3 extends over 13 amino acids. The CDR3, as DNA: TGTGCCTGGAGTGGTTCCGACAGACTAAAACTGTTTTTT. Its protein product is CAWSGSDRLKLFF.

This chain connects TRBV9 to TRBJ1-2; D not certain. Germline V gives CDR1 SGDLS, CDR2 YYNGEE. V was clipped by 4 bases and J by 4 bases, with 8 bases between them. The CDR3 is 12 amino acids. DNA for the CDR3: TGTGCCAGCAGCCCCGGTCCCTATGGCTACACCTTC. This encodes CASSPGPYGYTF.